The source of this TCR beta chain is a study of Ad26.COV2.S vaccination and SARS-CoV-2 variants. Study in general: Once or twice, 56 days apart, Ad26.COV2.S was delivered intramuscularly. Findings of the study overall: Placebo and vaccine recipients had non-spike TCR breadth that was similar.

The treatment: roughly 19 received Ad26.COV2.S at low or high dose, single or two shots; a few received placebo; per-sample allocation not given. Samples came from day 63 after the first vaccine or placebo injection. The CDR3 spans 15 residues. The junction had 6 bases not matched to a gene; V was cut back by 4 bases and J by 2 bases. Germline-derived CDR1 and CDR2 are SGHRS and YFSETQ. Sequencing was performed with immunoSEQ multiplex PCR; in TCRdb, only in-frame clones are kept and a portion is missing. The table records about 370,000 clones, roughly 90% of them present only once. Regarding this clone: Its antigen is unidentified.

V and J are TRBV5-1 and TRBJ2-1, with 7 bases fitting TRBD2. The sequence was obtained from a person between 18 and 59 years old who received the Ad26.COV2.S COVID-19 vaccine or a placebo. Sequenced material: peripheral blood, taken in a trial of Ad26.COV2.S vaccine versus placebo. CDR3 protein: CASSPDGLAYNEQFF. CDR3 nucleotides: TGCGCCAGCAGCCCCGATGGACTAGCCTACAATGAGCAGTTCTTC. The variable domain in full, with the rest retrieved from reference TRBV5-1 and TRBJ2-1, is KAGVTQTPRYLIKTRGQQVTLSCSPISGHRSVSWYQQTPGQGLQFLFEYFSETQRNKGNFPGRFSGRQFSNSRSEMNVSTLELGDSALYLCASSPDGLAYNEQFFGPGTRLTVL.